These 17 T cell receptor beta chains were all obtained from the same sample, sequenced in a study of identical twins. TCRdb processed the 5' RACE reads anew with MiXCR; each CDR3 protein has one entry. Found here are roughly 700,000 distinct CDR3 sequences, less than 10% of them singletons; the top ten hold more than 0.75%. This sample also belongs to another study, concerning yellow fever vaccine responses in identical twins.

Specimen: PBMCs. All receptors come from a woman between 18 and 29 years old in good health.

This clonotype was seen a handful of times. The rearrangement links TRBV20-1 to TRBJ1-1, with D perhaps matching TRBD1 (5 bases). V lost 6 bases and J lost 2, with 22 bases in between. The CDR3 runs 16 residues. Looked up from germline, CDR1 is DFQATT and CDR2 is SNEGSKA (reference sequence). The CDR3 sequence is CSAVPGTAPLNTEAFF. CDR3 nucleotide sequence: TGCAGTGCGGTCCCCGGGACCGCTCCTTTAAACACTGAAGCTTTCTTT.

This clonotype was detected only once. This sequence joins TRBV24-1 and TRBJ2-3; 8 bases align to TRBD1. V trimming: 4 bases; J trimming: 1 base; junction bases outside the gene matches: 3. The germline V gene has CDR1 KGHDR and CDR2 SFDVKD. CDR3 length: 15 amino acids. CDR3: CATSDPDRGTDTQYF. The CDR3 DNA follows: TGTGCCACCAGTGACCCGGACAGGGGCACAGATACGCAGTATTTT.

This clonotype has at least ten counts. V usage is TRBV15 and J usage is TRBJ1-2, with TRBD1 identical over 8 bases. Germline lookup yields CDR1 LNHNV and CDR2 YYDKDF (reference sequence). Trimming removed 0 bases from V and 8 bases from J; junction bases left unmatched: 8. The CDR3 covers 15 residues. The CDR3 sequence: CATSRDLAGGGGYTF. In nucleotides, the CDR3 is TGTGCCACCAGCAGAGATTTGGCAGGGGGCGGAGGCTACACCTTC.

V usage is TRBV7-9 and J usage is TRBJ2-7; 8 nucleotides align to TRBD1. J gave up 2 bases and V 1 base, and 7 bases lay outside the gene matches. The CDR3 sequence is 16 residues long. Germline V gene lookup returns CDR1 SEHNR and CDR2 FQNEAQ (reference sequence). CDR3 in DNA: TGTGCCAGCAGCTTAGAAGCGGCAGGGGGCACCTACGAGCAGTACTTC. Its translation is CASSLEAAGGTYEQYF.

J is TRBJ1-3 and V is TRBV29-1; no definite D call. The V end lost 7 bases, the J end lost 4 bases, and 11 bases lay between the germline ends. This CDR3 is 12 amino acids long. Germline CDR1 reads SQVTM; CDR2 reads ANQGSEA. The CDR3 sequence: CSGKDGGNTIYF. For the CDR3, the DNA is TGCAGCGGAAAGGACGGAGGAAACACCATATATTTT. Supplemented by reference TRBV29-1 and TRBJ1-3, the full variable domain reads SAVISQKPSRDICQRGTSLTIQCQVDSQVTMMFWYRQQPGQSLTLIATANQGSEATYESGFVIDKFPISRPNLTFSTLTVSNMSPEDSSIYLCSGKDGGNTIYFGEGSWLTVV.

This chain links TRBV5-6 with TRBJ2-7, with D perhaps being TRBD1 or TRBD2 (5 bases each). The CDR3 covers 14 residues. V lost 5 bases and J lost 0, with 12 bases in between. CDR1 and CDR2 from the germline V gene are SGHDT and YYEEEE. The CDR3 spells CASRRDESSYEQYF. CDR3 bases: TGTGCCAGCAGGAGGGACGAGAGCTCCTACGAGCAGTACTTC.

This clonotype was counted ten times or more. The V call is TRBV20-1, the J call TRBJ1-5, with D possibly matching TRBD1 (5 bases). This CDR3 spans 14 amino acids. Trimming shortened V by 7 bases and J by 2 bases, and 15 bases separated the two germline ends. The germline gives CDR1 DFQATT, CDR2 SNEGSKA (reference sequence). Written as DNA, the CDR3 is TGCAGTGTTAGTCAGGGAATCGGCAATCAGCCCCAGCATTTT. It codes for CSVSQGIGNQPQHF.

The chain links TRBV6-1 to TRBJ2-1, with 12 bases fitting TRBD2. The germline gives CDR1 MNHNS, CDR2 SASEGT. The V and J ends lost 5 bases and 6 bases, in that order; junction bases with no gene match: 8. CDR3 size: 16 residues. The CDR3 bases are TGTGCCAGCAGTCTCCTCCCTAGCGGGAGGGCCAATGAGCAGTTCTTC. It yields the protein CASSLLPSGRANEQFF.

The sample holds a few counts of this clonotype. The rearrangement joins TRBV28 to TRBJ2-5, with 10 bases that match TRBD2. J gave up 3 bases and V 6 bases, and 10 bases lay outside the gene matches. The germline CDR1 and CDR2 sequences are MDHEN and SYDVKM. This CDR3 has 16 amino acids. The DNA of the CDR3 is TGTGCCAGCAGCCGAATAAGCGGGGGGGCGAAAGAGACCCAGTACTTC. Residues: CASSRISGGAKETQYF.

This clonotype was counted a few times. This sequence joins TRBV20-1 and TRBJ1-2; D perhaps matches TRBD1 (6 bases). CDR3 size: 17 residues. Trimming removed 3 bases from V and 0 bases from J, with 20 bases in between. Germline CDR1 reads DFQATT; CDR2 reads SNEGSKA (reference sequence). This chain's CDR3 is CSASFADRPLANYGYTF. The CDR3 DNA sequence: TGCAGTGCTAGTTTTGCGGACAGACCCCTAGCTAACTATGGCTACACCTTC.

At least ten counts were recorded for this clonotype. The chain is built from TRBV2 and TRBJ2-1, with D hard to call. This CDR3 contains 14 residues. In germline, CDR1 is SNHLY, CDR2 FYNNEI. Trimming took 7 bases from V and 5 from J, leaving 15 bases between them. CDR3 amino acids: CASNYGGTHNEQFF. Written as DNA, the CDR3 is TGTGCCAGCAACTACGGTGGCACCCACAATGAGCAGTTCTTC. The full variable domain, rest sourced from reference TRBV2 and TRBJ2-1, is EPEVTQTPSHQVTQMGQEVILRCVPISNHLYFYWYRQILGQKVEFLVSFYNNEISEKSEIFDDQFSVERPDGSNFTLKIRSTKLEDSAMYFCASNYGGTHNEQFFGPGTRLTVL.

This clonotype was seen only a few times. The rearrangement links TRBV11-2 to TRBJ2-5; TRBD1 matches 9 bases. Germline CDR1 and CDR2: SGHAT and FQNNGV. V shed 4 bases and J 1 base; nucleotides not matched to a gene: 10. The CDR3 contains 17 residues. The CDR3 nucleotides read TGTGCCAGCAGCTCCCGGGTTAGGACAGGGGTCCAAGAGACCCAGTACTTC. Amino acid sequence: CASSSRVRTGVQETQYF.

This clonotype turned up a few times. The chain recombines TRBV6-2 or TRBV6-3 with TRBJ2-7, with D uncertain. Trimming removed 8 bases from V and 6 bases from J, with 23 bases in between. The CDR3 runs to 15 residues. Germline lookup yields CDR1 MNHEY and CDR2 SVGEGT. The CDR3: CASAQGLPLVSEQYF. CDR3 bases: TGTGCCAGCGCCCAAGGTCTACCTCTAGTATCCGAGCAGTACTTC.

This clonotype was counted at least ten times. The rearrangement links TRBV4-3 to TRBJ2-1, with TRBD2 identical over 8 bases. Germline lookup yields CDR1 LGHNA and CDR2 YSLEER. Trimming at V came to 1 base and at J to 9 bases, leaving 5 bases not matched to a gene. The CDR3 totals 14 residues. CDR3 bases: TGCGCCAGCAGCCAAGTAGGAGCGGGAGTTGAGCAGTTCTTC. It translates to CASSQVGAGVEQFF.

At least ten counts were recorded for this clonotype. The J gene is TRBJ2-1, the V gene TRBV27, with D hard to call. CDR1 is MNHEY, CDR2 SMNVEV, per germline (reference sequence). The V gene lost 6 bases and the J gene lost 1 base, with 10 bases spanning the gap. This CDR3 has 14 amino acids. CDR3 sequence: CASSSLRSYNEQFF. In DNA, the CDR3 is TGTGCCAGCAGCAGCCTACGGTCCTACAATGAGCAGTTCTTC.

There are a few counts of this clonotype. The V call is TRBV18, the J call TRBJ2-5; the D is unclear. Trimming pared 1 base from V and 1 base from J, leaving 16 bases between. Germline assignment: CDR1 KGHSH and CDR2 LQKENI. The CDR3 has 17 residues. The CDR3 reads CASSPLWAPKSQETQYF. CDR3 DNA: TGTGCCAGCTCACCACTCTGGGCGCCCAAATCCCAAGAGACCCAGTACTTC.

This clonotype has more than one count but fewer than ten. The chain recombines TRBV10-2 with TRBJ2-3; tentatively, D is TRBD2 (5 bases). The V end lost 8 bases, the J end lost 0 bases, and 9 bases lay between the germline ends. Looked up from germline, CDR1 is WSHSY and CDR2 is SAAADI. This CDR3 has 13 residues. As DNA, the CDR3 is TGCGCCAGCGGACTTTTAAGCACAGATACGCAGTATTTT. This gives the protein CASGLLSTDTQYF.